The 13 T cell receptor beta chains below come from one sample, sequenced in a study of response to subunit inactivated influenza vaccine. TCRdb redid the calling of the RT-PCR reads with MiXCR, one entry per CDR3 protein. The sample lists some 850,000 distinct CDR3 sequences; under 20% were seen once. This specimen consisted of PBMCs from blood, obtained 4 to 6 days after vaccination. The receptors originated from a man in his fifties or sixties who received an inactivated influenza vaccine.

The chain uses TRBV12-3 or TRBV12-4 and TRBJ2-1; D possibly corresponds to TRBD2 (6 bases). V was clipped by 7 bases and J by 4 bases, with 17 bases between them. The CDR3 has 15 amino acids. The CDR3: CASTPRGGGYNEQFF. The DNA for the CDR3 is TGTGCCAGCACCCCGAGGGGAGGCGGGTACAATGAGCAGTTCTTC.

This clonotype was picked up a small number of times. The gene calls are TRBV10-3 and TRBJ2-5; the match to TRBD2 covers 8 bases. CDR1 is ENHRY and CDR2 is SYGVKD in the germline V gene. This CDR3 spans 13 amino acids. Trimming took 6 bases from V and 5 from J; bases not matched to a gene: 5. In nucleotides, the CDR3 is TGTGCCATCAGGGAAGCGGGGGAGGAGACCCAGTACTTC. This codes for CAIREAGEETQYF.

The chain uses TRBV10-3 and TRBJ2-5; D unclear. This CDR3 contains 13 residues. The V gene's germline CDR1 is ENHRY and CDR2 SYGVKD. The germline V and J ends were trimmed by 4 bases and 0 bases, with 6 bases remaining between them. The CDR3 sequence is CAISAGYQETQYF. The CDR3 nucleotides read TGTGCCATCAGTGCGGGTTACCAAGAGACCCAGTACTTC.

CDR3 amino acids: CSVFHSYGYTF. DNA for the CDR3: TGCAGCGTTTTCCACAGCTATGGCTACACCTTC. The V and J genes are TRBV29-1 and TRBJ1-2, with D uncertain. Germline V gene sequence: CDR1 SQVTM, CDR2 ANQGSEA. The CDR3 has 11 residues. V lost 5 bases, J lost 4 bases, and 8 bases lay in between. Full variable domain (missing parts from reference TRBV29-1 and TRBJ1-2): SAVISQKPSRDICQRGTSLTIQCQVDSQVTMMFWYRQQPGQSLTLIATANQGSEATYESGFVIDKFPISRPNLTFSTLTVSNMSPEDSSIYLCSVFHSYGYTFGSGTRLTVV.

This clonotype was found once. V and J are TRBV14 and TRBJ2-5; 7 bases are a match to TRBD1. This CDR3 comprises 14 residues. The V and J ends lost 5 bases and 5 bases, in that order; junction bases with no gene match: 8. CDR1 and CDR2 (germline): SGHDN, FVKESK. The CDR3 DNA reads TGTGCCAGCAGCGACACAGGGGTGTTGGAGACCCAGTACTTC. It specifies CASSDTGVLETQYF.

This clonotype was seen repeatedly, ten times or more. The chain employs TRBV12-3 or TRBV12-4 and TRBJ2-1; D is perhaps TRBD1 or TRBD2 (5 bases each). Trimming took 6 bases from V and 5 from J, leaving 14 bases between them. The CDR3 extends over 14 amino acids. The CDR3 protein is CASRPGTDNNEQFF. For the CDR3, the DNA is TGTGCCAGCAGGCCTGGGACCGATAACAATGAGCAGTTCTTC.

This clonotype showed up just a few times. J is TRBJ1-1 and V is TRBV20-1, with TRBD1 identical over 8 bases. V was clipped by 3 bases and J by 5 bases; unmatched bases: 8. Germline V lookup: CDR1 DFQATT, CDR2 SNEGSKA (reference sequence). The CDR3 totals 14 residues. The CDR3 loop reads CSARQGAGNTEAFF. DNA of the CDR3: TGCAGTGCTAGGCAGGGGGCTGGTAATACTGAAGCTTTCTTT.

The chain has TRBV9 and TRBJ2-1, with D perhaps matching TRBD2 (5 bases). Germline V gene lookup returns CDR1 SGDLS and CDR2 YYNGEE. Trimming took 3 bases from V and 0 from J, leaving 7 bases between them. The CDR3 spans 14 residues. The DNA of the CDR3 is TGTGCCAGCAGCGGAGAGGGCTCCTACAATGAGCAGTTCTTC. Translated, it gives CASSGEGSYNEQFF.

The chain recombines TRBV5-1 with TRBJ2-5; D gene uncertain. The V and J ends lost 0 bases and 4 bases respectively, with 16 bases between them. The CDR3 extends over 16 amino acids. The germline gives CDR1 SGHRS, CDR2 YFSETQ. The chain's CDR3 is CASSLELLVKGETQYF. The DNA of the CDR3 is TGCGCCAGCAGCTTGGAATTGCTAGTGAAGGGAGAGACCCAGTACTTC.

This chain joins TRBV20-1 and TRBJ2-5; 14 bases are shared with TRBD2. The CDR3 spans 15 residues. After removal of 5 bases from V and 6 bases from J, the junction contained 8 bases not matched to a gene. CDR1 and CDR2 (germline): DFQATT, SNEGSKA (reference sequence). The CDR3 spells CSAFPTSGRGKTQYF. The CDR3, as DNA: TGCAGTGCTTTCCCGACTAGCGGGAGGGGGAAGACCCAGTACTTC.

This clonotype was observed a few times. V gene TRBV7-9 combines with J gene TRBJ2-5; D may be TRBD2 (5 bases). Germline V lookup: CDR1 SEHNR, CDR2 FQNEAQ (reference sequence). The CDR3 length is 16 residues. V was trimmed by 5 bases and J by 2 bases, leaving 18 bases between them. DNA for the CDR3: TGTGCCAGCAGCCTAGGAGGTTCTCGGTTACAAGAGACCCAGTACTTC. It encodes CASSLGGSRLQETQYF.

CDR3 coding DNA: TGTGCCAGCAGTCGGGGAGGGACGACCTATGGCTACACCTTC. This gives the protein CASSRGGTTYGYTF. This rearrangement joins TRBV2 to TRBJ1-2; possibly TRBD1 for D (5 bases). Trimming cost V 5 bases and J 4 bases, with 14 bases left between them. Per the germline V gene, CDR1 is SNHLY and CDR2 is FYNNEI. The CDR3 runs 14 residues.

Comments on this clonotype: Just one base apart from a much larger clone, this may be a read error. For the CDR3, the DNA is TGTGCCAGCAGCTTGGCCTTGTCGGAAAACTATGGCTACACCTTC. This sequence encodes CASSLALSENYGYTF. The chain recombines TRBV5-5 with TRBJ1-2; D not resolved. CDR3 length: 15 residues. Germline-derived CDR1 and CDR2 are SGHKS and YYEKEE (reference sequence). Trimming stripped 0 bases from V and 2 bases from J, with 11 bases between.